This T cell receptor (beta chain) was sequenced for a study of cytomegalovirus exposure and HLA in healthy donors (dated by TCRdb to 2017 to 2019). Background on the whole study: An earlier analysis of roughly 630 of the donors reported approximately 270 Gb of sequence data and 120 million or so unique TCR beta sequences from about 200 million T cells. An earlier analysis of nearly 600 of the donors applied high-throughput TCR beta sequencing to assess whether each TCR beta V gene segment acted as functional or pseudogenic. Every discovery cohort repertoire had been produced on one sequencing platform. The number of typed donors differed by locus: about 620-640 for A, B, C, DRB1 and DQB1; 500 to 550 for DQA1; 606 for DPA1; and 450 to 480 for DPB1. Across some 400 genotyped donors of the cohort, an average of about 220,000 unique TCR beta nucleotide sequences per donor were sequenced, and roughly a sixth of those sequences were non-productive. HLA typing covered class I and class II loci at four-digit resolution. Roughly 5 DR-DQ haplotypes were handled as single units for association and clustering, since linkage in the cohort was strong. The study profiled the T cell repertoires of more than 500 subjects by immunosequencing and related them to cytomegalovirus serostatus. A separate validation cohort of roughly 130 different subjects was used in addition to the approximately 610-subject first cohort. Roughly 320 gigabases of sequencing data and roughly 80 million unique TCR sequences made up an early release that covered around 640 HLA-typed donors. Alongside the repertoire data, information on donor age, sex, ethnicity and CMV serostatus was compiled. The aim of the study was to test whether cataloging public T cell receptors could identify signatures of past pathogen exposure. In a later genetic analysis, genome-wide SNP genotypes for about three fifths of the roughly 670 donors were used, and that subset was treated as a discovery cohort. To predict cytomegalovirus infection status, the study combined high-throughput TCR immunosequencing, statistical association of individual TCRs with disease status, and machine learning. The later analysis used no new phenotypic data to find candidate immune exposures, relying instead on TCR beta sequences and their occurrence across donors. A later analysis re-analyzed previously published TCR beta repertoires from 600 to 850 donors and added high-resolution HLA genotyping to study TCR occurrence patterns. Among the roughly 400 genotyped donors, roughly 80% belonged to the genetic ancestry cluster associated with self-reported Caucasian donors. On the study overall, not on this receptor specifically: Most TCR sequences were observed very rarely across donors, whereas some public TCRs were present in many individuals. According to a later analysis, parvovirus B19, influenza, CMV and Epstein-Barr virus appeared linked to several top co-occurrence clusters. CMV serostatus was the only immune exposure information available for the cohort. Compared with the approximately 670-donor mean, donors in an Asian-associated ancestry cluster had fewer N-insertions in productive TCRs, according to a later genetic analysis. In a later analysis, TCR association rates were found to vary across HLA loci, with the most associated TCRs seen for DRB1 alleles and the fewest for HLA-C alleles. Presence/absence analyses assumed roughly uniform sequencing depth across donors, an assumption that may not hold. The study gave a list of under 200 TCR beta chains associated with cytomegalovirus. The authors suggested that the approach could potentially be generalized to other disease states and immunological phenotypes. Because the 87-base-pair reads could not distinguish some IMGT-functional V segments, including TRBV6-2 and TRBV6-3, those segments were excluded. Most CMV-associated TCR beta chains appeared to be HLA-restricted in a later analysis, and the HLA associations seemed to be driven largely by CMV exposure. HLA typing was unavailable for some donors at each locus, so association tests used only the typed subset. Correlated functional status among segregating V segments might be attributable to linkage disequilibrium, but an unknown experimental factor could not be ruled out. In a later analysis, HLA-associated TCR beta chains were found to be more clonally expanded and to have lower generation probabilities than equally common non-associated chains. A further reported finding was that TCR beta sequences accurately predicted the HLA-A and HLA-B alleles for most subjects in the first cohort. A group of highly shared sequence variants was considered likely to be a technical artifact of the sequencing pipeline. A later genetic analysis associated a missense DCLRE1C variant with V-gene and J-gene trimming of TCR beta chains, and an independent cohort replicated the association. A later analysis associated 15,000 to 20,000 TCR beta sequences with specific HLA alleles at a false discovery rate of 0.05. An earlier analysis of approximately 530 of the donors showed that most TCR beta V segments appeared in productive rearrangements either about 87% or about 30% of the time, which broadly matched IMGT annotations. Because counts were too low, seventeen rarely observed V segments, including chromosome 9 orphons, were excluded from the earlier analysis of around 640 of the donors. Only TCR beta chains were sequenced in this cohort, and the absence of alpha or paired-chain data limited detectable features. A few of the identified cytomegalovirus-associated TCR beta chains were confirmed in vitro to be specific for cytomegalovirus antigens. When HLA alleles, especially DR and DQ, strongly co-occurred, TCR associations were difficult to assign to individual alleles. In both the original and validation cohorts, the classifier was reported to diagnose cytomegalovirus status with high specificity and sensitivity.

Libraries came from the immunoSEQ multiplex PCR assay. For the multiplex PCR, a mixture combining 60 forward primers for TCR Vbeta segments and 13 reverse primers for TCR Jbeta segments was used. The CDR3 region of rearranged TCR beta genes was amplified from genomic DNA by a multiplex PCR assay. On the Illumina HiSeq System, the amplified TCR beta libraries were sequenced as 87-base-pair reads. For the original study's pipeline: In a later analysis, tens of millions of unique TCR beta chains were counted across the 500 to 850 repertoires, and about 9.9 million of these chains were shared by at least two donors. Raw reads were error-corrected and collapsed into unique sequences with a nearest-neighbor algorithm that merged closely related sequences to remove PCR and sequencing errors. CDR3 sequences were aligned to IMGT reference sequences to assign V, D and J gene segments. For a sequence to be retained, a match of at least six nucleotides to both a V gene segment and a J gene segment was required. A rearrangement counted as productive if the CDR3 had no stop codons and remained in frame with V and J, and every other rearrangement counted as non-productive. Following IMGT convention, CDR3 was defined as the stretch from the second conserved V-encoded cysteine to the conserved J-encoded phenylalanine. The earlier analysis of roughly 590 of the donors excluded any sequence lacking an unambiguous match to a single V gene segment. An earlier analysis of a few hundred of the donors classified V segments as functional when productive rearrangements were above 56.7% and as segregating when the standard deviation between donors was above 5%. To diagnose cytomegalovirus status from the catalog of TCR beta chain sequences, a statistical classification framework was built. A later analysis assigned V and J genes by comparing TCR nucleotide sequences with IMGT/GENE-DB human TR gene sequences. A later analysis assigned CDR3 sequences and most-parsimonious VDJ recombination scenarios with the TCRdist pipeline. In a later analysis, every TCR beta chain was defined by the combination of its CDR3 amino acid sequence and its V-gene family, and reads without a unique V-gene family were dropped. A later analysis removed 600 or so highly shared, low-generation-probability nucleotide sequences to deal with suspected cross-contamination and a sequencing artifact. A later analysis calculated a clonal expansion index for each public chain from normalized within-repertoire ranks of inferred template counts. In a later analysis, generation probabilities were computed using a VDJ recombination model fitted to out-of-frame rearrangements, and the results were checked against IGoR. A later analysis scored TCR-TCR, TCR-HLA and TCR-CMV co-occurrence with hypergeometric tests, applying a repertoire-size bias correction to TCR pairs. False discovery rates were estimated in a later analysis by permuting HLA or CMV assignments 20 times. In a later analysis, co-occurring TCRs were grouped with DBSCAN, and TCRdist sequence similarity was added when clustering was performed within HLA-allele-positive subsets. Repertoires with fewer than 30,000 or more than 120,000 public chains were left out of co-occurrence clustering, as were five repertoires with anomalous nucleotide sharing. This immuneACCESS table, as held by TCRdb, lists in-frame sequences with V and J called but not all clones. Of the missing ones, under half trace to an unresolved V gene in checked studies; the others have no known cause. That table furnishes V, J and clone size, whereas the DNA furnished D and trimming. For this sample there are around 80,000 clones; around 81% appear just once. Of the sample, roughly 1.5% falls within the top ten clones.

In total, approximately 610 healthy bone marrow donors made up the cohort. Cohort members were all nominally healthy when sampled, although unrecorded immune exposures were likely present. The donor was CMV seronegative and was included in the group of several hundred seronegative cohort members. Every donor gave a peripheral blood sample, and the peripheral blood mononuclear cells from that sample were used for TCR beta sequencing. The Qiagen DNeasy Blood Extraction Kit was used to extract genomic DNA from the blood cell samples. A note on this clone: What this receptor recognizes is not known. No base qualities exist here, and no much larger clone lies one base off it.

As encoded in the germline V gene, CDR1 is SGHVS while CDR2 is FQNEAQ. V is trimmed back by 6 bases and J by 6 bases, and the junction contains 5 bases that no gene match accounts for. The CDR3 runs 14 residues from the cysteine to the phenylalanine. Solely the CDR3 DNA is kept, with 42 bases framed from the first base. This TCR came from a middle-aged man in good health and CMV-seronegative. The rearrangement joined TRBV7-8 to TRBJ2-2; 9 bases in between match TRBD2. The source material was PBMCs. CDR3 sequence: CASRRSGSSGELFF. The DNA sequence is given as TGTGCCAGCAGACGTAGCGGGAGTTCCGGGGAGCTGTTTTTT.